This passage covers 6 T cell receptor beta chains from one sample sequenced in a study of regulatory T cells in long-lasting Graves disease. Time point described: newly diagnosed GD, antithyroid drugs for less than 3 months. The authors made the TCR library using RNA they extracted from PBMCs. According to the study, TCR beta libraries were built with iRepertoire HTBI primers and CDR3-region Arm-PCR. TCRdb re-analysed the multiplex PCR reads in MiXCR, keeping a single row per CDR3 protein. The table shows about 500,000 distinct CDR3 sequences, with 15% to 20% occurring only once. This sample was also put to use in a study of T cells in Graves' hyperthyroidism and ophthalmopathy.

This sample comprised peripheral blood mononuclear cells (PBMCs), obtained at new diagnosis, from a patient treated with antithyroid drugs. The receptors originated from a man between 40 and 49 years old with Graves disease.

This clonotype was seen more than once but under ten times. The chain employs TRBV6-1 and TRBJ2-2; D might be TRBD1 (6 bases). This CDR3 spans 14 amino acids. Germline CDR1 reads MNHNS; CDR2 reads SASEGT. V lost 6 bases and J 6 bases, leaving 14 bases between the germline ends. CDR3: CASSATGFAGELFF. The CDR3 region has the DNA TGTGCCAGCAGCGCTACAGGGTTCGCCGGGGAGCTGTTTTTT.

This clonotype was seen ten or more times. This sequence joins TRBV30 and TRBJ1-1; perhaps TRBD1 as D (6 bases). V was shortened by 5 bases and J by 7 bases, with 11 bases between the two germline ends. CDR3 length: 11 amino acids. Germline lookup yields CDR1 GTSNPN and CDR2 SVGIG (reference sequence). CDR3 bases: TGTGCCTGGGATCGGACAGTTGAAGCTTTCTTT. Translated: CAWDRTVEAFF.

This clonotype was detected ten times or more. The chain combines TRBV3-1 with TRBJ1-5, with D possibly matching TRBD1 (5 bases). CDR3 length: 14 amino acids. Trimming pared 1 base from V and 5 bases from J, leaving 9 bases between. The germline V gene encodes CDR1 LGHDT and CDR2 YNNKEL (reference sequence). CDR3 in amino acids: CASSQGRGYQPQHF. CDR3 bases: TGTGCCAGCAGCCAAGGAAGGGGATATCAGCCCCAGCATTTT.

This clonotype was seen at least ten times. The chain employs TRBV28 and TRBJ2-5, with D perhaps TRBD1 or TRBD2 (5 bases each). V gave up 6 bases and J gave up 7 bases, with 18 bases separating them. The CDR3 has 14 amino acids. CDR1 and CDR2 (germline): MDHEN, SYDVKM. The CDR3 loop is CASSPRDAGATQYF. The CDR3 DNA reads as TGTGCCAGCAGCCCTAGGGACGCGGGTGCGACCCAGTACTTC.

There are many counts of this clonotype. V is TRBV29-1 and J is TRBJ2-1, with D hard to call. This CDR3 comprises 11 residues. Germline CDR1 and CDR2: SQVTM and ANQGSEA. V was shortened by 4 bases and J by 7 bases, with 8 bases between the two germline ends. The CDR3 here is CSVGSGNEQFF. CDR3 bases: TGCAGCGTTGGTTCCGGGAATGAGCAGTTCTTC.

V usage is TRBV20-1 and J usage is TRBJ1-5, with D perhaps matching TRBD1 (5 bases). Germline-derived CDR1 and CDR2 are DFQATT and SNEGSKA (reference sequence). V was shortened by 6 bases and J by 4 bases, with 25 bases between the two germline ends. There are 17 residues in the CDR3. CDR3 region: CSAAGQGMFGRNQPQHF. DNA for the CDR3: TGCAGTGCCGCCGGGCAGGGTATGTTCGGGCGTAATCAGCCCCAGCATTTT.